The T cell receptor (beta chain) under discussion was sequenced for a study of T cell responses to AZD1222 COVID-19 vaccine. Study-level findings and limits: Donors skewed white British and female; clonal diversity was possibly underestimated. The repertoires were collected only after the peak T cell response. Unmutated variant regions reportedly attract nearly half of all spike-specific TCRs.

Here immunoSEQ multiplex PCR was the method, and the copy in TCRdb shows in-frame clones only, minus some. The sample consists of 180,000 or so clones, approximately 89% of them appearing once. Remarks on this clone: Antigen specificity is unknown.

Second-dose intervals near 4 or 12 weeks were combined. The starting material was peripheral blood, obtained 28 days after the second AZD1222 dose. The receptor was isolated from an adult who received the AZD1222 COVID-19 vaccine.

CDR3 DNA sequence: TGTGCCAGCAGCTTAAACAGGGGCGGTAGCAATCAGCCCCAGCATTTT. Protein sequence: CASSLNRGGSNQPQHF. The chain links TRBV7-9 to TRBJ1-5; TRBD1 aligns across 7 bases. Trimming removed 2 bases from V and 0 bases from J; junction bases left unmatched: 4. Germline CDR1 SEHNR, CDR2 FQNEAQ (reference sequence). There are 16 residues in the CDR3.